This TCR beta chain derives from a study of cytomegalovirus exposure and HLA in healthy donors. Study summary: The same platform used for the 666 first-cohort repertoires was also used for the 95 to 150 validation repertoires, as a later analysis reported. Study conclusions and caveats: Among TCR beta chains, those listed as cytomegalovirus-associated numbered about 160. In vitro experiments confirmed that three CMV-associated chains were specific for CMV antigens.

This clone was counted only a few times. Antigen specificity is unknown. Method: immunoSEQ multiplex PCR; TCRdb's copy keeps in-frame clones and lacks some. The data contain around 150,000 clones, about 80% of them singletons. CDR1 and CDR2 (germline): SGDLS, YYNGEE. This CDR3 has 13 residues. V lost 2 bases to trimming and J lost 8 bases, with 13 bases between them. The chain uses TRBV9 and TRBJ1-2; D is undetermined. The TCR sequence derives from a man aged 25-45 years in good health and CMV-seropositive. The sample taken for sequencing was PBMCs. The chain's CDR3 is CASSVNGLAGYTF. CDR3 sequence (DNA): TGTGCCAGCAGCGTCAACGGACTGGCCGGCTACACCTTC.